Following are 15 T cell receptor beta chains from one sample sequenced in a study of blood T cell repertoires in COVID-19. TCRdb's table, derived via immunoSEQ multiplex PCR, lists solely in-frame clones and lacks some. The repertoire holds more than 85,000 clones, with around 76% as singletons. The sequenced material came from peripheral blood. These receptors came from a woman between 70 and 85 years old with acute or convalescent COVID-19.

The rearrangement links TRBV5-1 to TRBJ2-7; possible D gene TRBD2, 7 bases. V dropped 3 bases and J dropped 0 bases, with 16 bases sitting between them. Germline values: CDR1 SGHRS, CDR2 YFSETQ. This CDR3 is built from 16 residues. For the CDR3, the DNA is TGCGCCAGCAGCTCCCAGGGGCGGGGGAGCTCCTACGAGCAGTACTTC. Encoded protein: CASSSQGRGSSYEQYF.

The rearrangement joins TRBV5-1 to TRBJ1-5; 7 positions agree with TRBD1. The CDR3 covers 15 residues. V lost 0 bases, J lost 7 bases, and 7 bases stayed unmatched. CDR1 is SGHRS, CDR2 YFSETQ, per germline. The CDR3 DNA follows: TGCGCCAGCAGCTTGGGGCAGGGGGTAGGCCAGCCCCAGCATTTT. Amino acid sequence: CASSLGQGVGQPQHF.

The gene calls are TRBV7-6 and TRBJ2-6; 7 nucleotides agree with TRBD1. The J segment lost 1 base and the V segment lost 5 bases, leaving 8 bases of the junction unmatched. CDR3 length: 17 residues. Germline lookup yields CDR1 SGHVS and CDR2 FNYEAQ. CDR3 coding DNA: TGTGCCAGCAGCAGACAGGGTCGCCCGTCTGGGGCCAACGTCCTGACTTTC. This translates into CASSRQGRPSGANVLTF. The entire variable domain, with the rest obtained from reference TRBV7-6 and TRBJ2-6, is as follows: GAGVSQSPRYKVTKRGQDVALRCDPISGHVSLYWYRQALGQGPEFLTYFNYEAQQDKSGLPNDRFSAERPEGSISTLTIQRTEQRDSAMYRCASSRQGRPSGANVLTFGAGSRLTVL.

The rearrangement links TRBV6-6 to TRBJ1-3, with D possibly being TRBD1 (6 bases). Germline assignment: CDR1 MNHNY and CDR2 SVGAGI (reference sequence). V lost 5 bases and J 0 bases, leaving 17 bases between the germline ends. This CDR3 contains 17 residues. The chain's CDR3 is CASSRSDRTLSGNTIYF. As DNA, the CDR3 is TGTGCCAGCAGTCGTTCGGACAGAACCCTCTCTGGAAACACCATATATTTT.

The chain links TRBV5-1 to TRBJ2-7; D is possibly TRBD1 (7 bases). Germline V gives CDR1 SGHRS, CDR2 YFSETQ. Trimming left V 3 bases short and J 2 bases short, with 18 bases between. CDR3 length: 16 residues. CDR3 residues: CASSWGDRASTYEQYF. The CDR3 DNA is TGCGCCAGCAGCTGGGGGGACAGAGCATCAACCTACGAGCAGTACTTC.

There are a few counts of this clone. The CDR3 here is CASSLYEPGNTEAFF. Here the CDR3 DNA reads TGTGCCAGCAGTTTATACGAACCAGGGAACACTGAAGCTTTCTTT. This sequence joins TRBV27 and TRBJ1-1, with unresolved D. Trimming took 1 base from V and 1 from J, leaving 10 bases between them. Germline assignment: CDR1 MNHEY and CDR2 SMNVEV (reference sequence). The CDR3 is 15 amino acids.

The V gene is TRBV6-1, the J gene TRBJ1-6; maybe TRBD1 (6 bases). The CDR3 runs 18 residues. Germline-derived CDR1 and CDR2 are MNHNS and SASEGT. The V end was cut by 1 base, the J end by 4 bases, with 17 bases between. CDR3 DNA sequence: TGTGCCAGCAGTGAAGGACAGCTAGCAGGGGATTATAATTCACCCCTCCACTTT. Amino acids: CASSEGQLAGDYNSPLHF.

This clone appeared a single time. The chain couples TRBV19 to TRBJ1-1, with 8 bases aligning to TRBD1. J gave up 1 base and V 4 bases, and 8 bases lay outside the gene matches. The CDR3 is 16 amino acids. The germline gives CDR1 LNHDA, CDR2 SQIVND (reference sequence). CDR3 bases: TGTGCCAGTAGTAAAAACGGACAGGGCCAGAACACTGAAGCTTTCTTT. It is translated as CASSKNGQGQNTEAFF. Full variable domain (outside the CDR3, taken from reference TRBV19 and TRBJ1-1): DGGITQSPKYLFRKEGQNVTLSCEQNLNHDAMYWYRQDPGQGLRLIYYSQIVNDFQKGDIAEGYSVSREKKESFPLTVTSAQKNPTAFYLCASSKNGQGQNTEAFFGQGTRLTVV.

The V and J genes are TRBV18 and TRBJ1-1; D gene unclear. Trimming removed 3 bases at V and 2 bases at J, with 7 bases between. The CDR3 contains 13 residues. The V gene's germline CDR1 is KGHSH and CDR2 LQKENI. The CDR3 loop is CASSPRGNTEAFF. CDR3 DNA sequence: TGTGCCAGCTCACCGCGGGGAAACACTGAAGCTTTCTTT.

This chain uses TRBV6-5 with TRBJ1-1; 7 nucleotides line up with TRBD1. The CDR3 is made up of 14 amino acids. V was pared by 6 bases and J by 4 bases, with 8 bases of the junction left unmatched. Germline lookup yields CDR1 MNHEY and CDR2 SVGAGI. The CDR3 DNA sequence: TGTGCCAGCAGACAAACTAACAGGGGCACTGAAGCTTTCTTT. As protein: CASRQTNRGTEAFF.

V gene TRBV7-9 combines with J gene TRBJ1-2, with 8 positions matching TRBD1. The length of the CDR3 is 16 residues. The J segment lost 4 bases and the V segment lost 2 bases, leaving 9 bases of the junction unmatched. Germline assignment: CDR1 SEHNR and CDR2 FQNEAQ (reference sequence). The CDR3, as DNA: TGTGCCAGCAGCTTAATTCAGGGGGCCTCTGGCTATGGCTACACCTTC. Its protein product is CASSLIQGASGYGYTF.

The rearrangement links TRBV10-2 to TRBJ2-5; D might be TRBD2 (5 bases). With 4 bases removed from V and 4 bases from J, the gap between germline ends came to 10 bases. This CDR3 comprises 13 residues. The germline V gene encodes CDR1 WSHSY and CDR2 SAAADI. In DNA form, the CDR3 reads TGCGCCAGCAGTGTCCGAGCGGCAGAGACCCAGTACTTC. Translated, it gives CASSVRAAETQYF.

The chain combines TRBV9 with TRBJ2-7, with a possible D match to TRBD2 (6 bases). V shed 0 bases and J shed 6 bases, with 13 bases lying between them. Per germline, CDR1 SGDLS and CDR2 YYNGEE. The CDR3 length is 14 residues. The CDR3 DNA follows: TGTGCCAGCAGCGTAGGTGGAGGGCCCGGCGAGCAGTACTTC. Translation gives CASSVGGGPGEQYF.

The V and J genes are TRBV11-2 and TRBJ1-1; D is unresolved. V lost 2 bases and J 7 bases, leaving 11 bases between the germline ends. Germline V gives CDR1 SGHAT, CDR2 FQNNGV. The CDR3 is made up of 13 amino acids. The chain's CDR3 is CASSLSHGLEAFF. CDR3 sequence (DNA): TGTGCCAGCAGCTTATCTCACGGACTTGAAGCTTTCTTT.

This sequence joins TRBV5-1 and TRBJ2-2, with 9 bases identical to TRBD1. The CDR3 is 16 residues long. Losses at the gene ends were 4 bases for V and 1 base for J; bases not matched to a gene: 5. Looked up from germline, CDR1 is SGHRS and CDR2 is YFSETQ. The CDR3 region has the DNA TGCGCCAGCAGCCCCAAGGGACAGGGGAACACCGGGGAGCTGTTTTTT. Its protein product is CASSPKGQGNTGELFF. The whole variable domain, remainder taken from reference TRBV5-1 and TRBJ2-2, is KAGVTQTPRYLIKTRGQQVTLSCSPISGHRSVSWYQQTPGQGLQFLFEYFSETQRNKGNFPGRFSGRQFSNSRSEMNVSTLELGDSALYLCASSPKGQGNTGELFFGEGSRLTVL.